Below, 10 T cell receptor beta chains from the same sample are listed, as sequenced in a study of T-cell reconstitution after alpha-beta-depleted transplantation in children. TCRbeta library preparation incorporated unique molecular identifiers. TCRdb redid the calling of the PCR reads with MiXCR, one entry per CDR3 protein. Here the sample spans about 980,000 distinct CDR3 sequences, 25% to 30% being singletons. The sample was PBMCs, mostly from graft donor cells, taken 360 days after TCRalphabeta/CD19-depleted stem cell transplant. The receptors stem from a boy younger than two who had a stem cell transplant for SCID, so the T cells may come from the graft donor.

The V gene is TRBV5-1, the J gene TRBJ2-7; 10 bases map to TRBD1. J was trimmed by 3 bases and V by 5 bases; bases with no gene match: 8. The germline V gene encodes CDR1 SGHRS and CDR2 YFSETQ. This CDR3 spans 15 amino acids. CDR3 protein: CASRTGGQILYEQYF. In nucleotides, the CDR3 is TGCGCCAGCAGGACAGGGGGCCAAATCCTCTACGAGCAGTACTTC.

This clonotype has just one count. In DNA, the CDR3 is TGTGCCAGCAGCTTTCCTACAGGGGGATTCAAAAACATTCAGTACTTC. Its translation is CASSFPTGGFKNIQYF. This chain links TRBV5-4 with TRBJ2-4, with 8 nucleotides matching TRBD1. Germline CDR1 SGHNT, CDR2 YYREEE (reference sequence). The CDR3 is made up of 16 amino acids. J was trimmed by 3 bases and V by 2 bases; bases with no gene match: 7.

The chain has TRBV5-6 and TRBJ2-3; D may be TRBD2 (5 bases). CDR1 is SGHDT, CDR2 YYEEEE, per germline. Trimming stripped 3 bases from V and 1 base from J, with 15 bases between. The CDR3 consists of 16 residues. The CDR3 loop is CASSSHRGSGTDTQYF. As DNA, the CDR3 is TGTGCCAGCAGCTCCCACCGGGGATCAGGCACAGATACGCAGTATTTT. The variable domain in full, with the rest retrieved from reference TRBV5-6 and TRBJ2-3, is DAGVTQSPTHLIKTRGQQVTLRCSPKSGHDTVSWYQQALGQGPQFIFQYYEEEERQRGNFPDRFSGHQFPNYSSELNVNALLLGDSALYLCASSSHRGSGTDTQYFGPGTRLTVL.

The chain combines TRBV5-1 with TRBJ2-5; 7 bases align to TRBD2. CDR3 length: 15 amino acids. V was pared by 5 bases and J by 4 bases, with 11 bases of the junction left unmatched. The germline V gene has CDR1 SGHRS and CDR2 YFSETQ. Written as DNA, the CDR3 is TGCGCCAGCAGTAACGGTCTAGCGGCGAGAGAGACCCAGTACTTC. The encoded protein is CASSNGLAARETQYF.

This clonotype was recorded a few times. The chain uses TRBV20-1 and TRBJ2-1, with D perhaps TRBD1 (6 bases). The CDR3 is made up of 15 amino acids. V lost 3 bases, J lost 2 bases, and 14 bases lay in between. Germline CDR1 reads DFQATT; CDR2 reads SNEGSKA (reference sequence). The CDR3 spells CSASTFRGPYNEQFF. CDR3 DNA sequence: TGCAGTGCTAGTACTTTCAGGGGCCCCTACAATGAGCAGTTCTTC.

The sample holds a few counts of this clonotype. The chain uses TRBV6-1 and TRBJ2-2; tentatively, D is TRBD1 (5 bases). CDR3 size: 13 residues. Germline-derived CDR1 and CDR2 are MNHNS and SASEGT. Trimming took off 6 bases at V and 5 bases at J, with 10 bases between the two ends. The CDR3 reads CASRQTATGELFF. The CDR3, as DNA: TGTGCCAGCAGGCAGACAGCGACCGGGGAGCTGTTTTTT.

The sample holds a few counts of this clonotype. This chain connects TRBV25-1 to TRBJ2-7; D tentatively reads TRBD1 or TRBD2 (6 bases each). The CDR3 has 14 residues. The V end was cut by 5 bases, the J end by 3 bases, with 14 bases between. CDR1 MGHDK and CDR2 SYGVNS come from the germline V gene. CDR3 sequence (DNA): TGTGCCAGCAGTTGGGGGGCGCGAGACTACGAGCAGTACTTC. Protein product: CASSWGARDYEQYF.

The CDR3 DNA reads as TGTGCCAGCAGCACCGGGACTAGCGGACACAATGAGCAGTTCTTC. Encoded protein: CASSTGTSGHNEQFF. This rearrangement joins TRBV7-2 to TRBJ2-1; 11 bases align to TRBD2. Germline CDR1 SGHTA, CDR2 FQGNSA. The CDR3 is made up of 15 amino acids. Trimming at V came to 5 bases and at J to 5 bases, leaving 5 bases not matched to a gene.

This clonotype has just a few counts. The genes are TRBV6-5 and TRBJ1-1; 7 bases match TRBD1. The CDR3 extends over 14 amino acids. Germline CDR1 reads MNHEY; CDR2 reads SVGAGI. V shed 2 bases, J shed 0 bases, and the junction held 0 bases outside the gene matches. CDR3 amino acids: CASSYQGVNTEAFF. The CDR3 coding sequence is TGTGCCAGCAGTTACCAGGGGGTGAACACTGAAGCTTTCTTT.

The chain combines TRBV3-1 with TRBJ2-7, with a weak D call TRBD2 (6 bases). The CDR3 consists of 15 residues. The germline CDR1 and CDR2 sequences are LGHDT and YNNKEL (reference sequence). V shed 2 bases and J shed 6 bases, with 17 bases lying between them. In DNA, the CDR3 is TGTGCCAGCAGCCAAAAGGGAGGTGGTTTCCGCGAGCAGTACTTC. Translated, it gives CASSQKGGGFREQYF.